The rows below give T cell receptor beta chains drawn from one sample of a study of early T cells in non-severe SARS-CoV-2 infection. TCRdb analysed the 5' RACE reads with MiXCR anew, one entry per CDR3 protein. The data show roughly 66,000 distinct CDR3 sequences, with approximately 9.1% seen just once and 2.5% to 3.5% held by the top ten. Sequences were obtained from whole blood. The receptors derive from an adult who was a healthcare worker with PCR-confirmed SARS-CoV-2 infection or an uninfected control (not recorded which). Both conserved end residues are part of each CDR3. The order of the fields is J gene, V gene, clone size, D gene, CDR3 DNA, CDR3 protein. D genes are given only for firm matches. Clone size is not always given. Where it is, it says once, few, many or a class for expanded clones.

>TRBJ2-5|TRBV5-4|NA|TRBD1
TGTGCCAGCAGCGCCCAGGGGGTCCAAGAGACCCAGTACTTC
CASSAQGVQETQYF
>TRBJ1-2|TRBV28|few|TRBD1
TGTGCCAGCAGTTACTCCGGGACAGGGGGATTTGGCTACACCTTC
CASSYSGTGGFGYTF
>TRBJ1-3|TRBV6-5|few|NA
TGTGCCAGCAGCCCTACTGGCGTTGGAAACACCATATATTTT
CASSPTGVGNTIYF
>TRBJ2-1|TRBV19|many|NA
TGTGCCAGTACCGACCCAGAGAAGGGGGGGAGGACTGAGCAGTTCTTC
CASTDPEKGGRTEQFF
>TRBJ1-2|TRBV6-5|NA|NA
TGTGCCAGCAGTTACTCCACGGAGGGGCGAGGCTACACCTTC
CASSYSTEGRGYTF
>TRBJ2-3|TRBV28|NA|NA
TGTGCCAGCAGTTCGACGGGGTCGGCGGGCGCTAGCACAGATACGCAGTATTTT
CASSSTGSAGASTDTQYF
>TRBJ2-1|TRBV4-1|NA|NA
TGCGCCAGCAGCCAATTGCCAGGGCCCTTCAATGAGCAGTTCTTC
CASSQLPGPFNEQFF
>TRBJ2-4|TRBV19|many|NA
TGTGCCAGTAGTATGCGGGGCCTTCTAGCCAAAAACATTCAGTACTTC
CASSMRGLLAKNIQYF
>TRBJ2-1|TRBV7-9|few|TRBD2
TGTGCCAGCAGCTTATTAGCGGGGGGATCCTACAATGAGCAGTTCTTC
CASSLLAGGSYNEQFF
>TRBJ2-7|TRBV20-1|NA|NA
TGCAGTGCTAGAGCCCCGGGTAGGGCCTACGAGCAGTACTTC
CSARAPGRAYEQYF
>TRBJ2-6|TRBV4-3|many|TRBD1
TGCGCCAGCAGCCGGGGACAGGCTGGGGCCAACGTCCTGACTTTC
CASSRGQAGANVLTF
>TRBJ2-5|TRBV12-3/TRBV12-4|NA|NA
TGTGCCAGCAGAGATAAGGAGACCCAGTACTTC
CASRDKETQYF
>TRBJ2-2|TRBV10-3|few|NA
TGTGCCATCAGTCCCATGGGGGGCCAGAACACCGGGGAGCTGTTTTTT
CAISPMGGQNTGELFF
>TRBJ1-1|TRBV12-3/TRBV12-4|few|NA
TGTGCCAGCAGTTCCGCTCTTGAAGCTTTCTTT
CASSSALEAFF
>TRBJ2-7|TRBV2|many|TRBD1
TGTGCCAGCAGTCGGGACAGGGGAGCCTCCGAGCAGTACTTC
CASSRDRGASEQYF
>TRBJ1-4|TRBV20-1|many|NA
TGCAGTGCTAGTCCTTTCCGACAGGTTCGAAATGGGGAAAAACTGTTTTTT
CSASPFRQVRNGEKLFF
>TRBJ2-4|TRBV7-9|few|NA
TGTGCCAGCAGCTTAGAAAACATTCAGTACTTC
CASSLENIQYF
>TRBJ2-7|TRBV27|many|NA
TGTGCCAGCAGCTACGACAGGACCTCCTACGAGCAGTACTTC
CASSYDRTSYEQYF
>TRBJ2-3|TRBV29-1|many|NA
TGCAGCGTCTCCACGGCGCCAGATACGCAGTATTTT
CSVSTAPDTQYF
>TRBJ2-1|TRBV9|few|TRBD2
TGTGCCAGCAGCGGATCTAGCGGGAAAACGAGTGAGCAGTTCTTC
CASSGSSGKTSEQFF
>TRBJ1-2|TRBV18|few|NA
TGTGCCAGCTCACCGACAGATAACTATGGCTACACCTTC
CASSPTDNYGYTF
>TRBJ1-1|TRBV7-6|NA|NA
TGTGCCAGCAGCTCCACGGCAATGGGCCTGAACACTGAAGCTTTCTTT
CASSSTAMGLNTEAFF
>TRBJ2-3|TRBV7-2|NA|NA
TGTGCCAGCAGCTTACGCCGCGGTCCAGATACGCAGTATTTT
CASSLRRGPDTQYF
>TRBJ2-5|TRBV29-1|few|TRBD2
TGCAGCGTTGCTGGCCTAGCGGGAGAGGAGGAGACCCAGTACTTC
CSVAGLAGEEETQYF
>TRBJ2-5|TRBV14|many|NA
TGTGCCAGCAGCTTTCTACGGCCAGGGGCGGAGACCCAGTACTTC
CASSFLRPGAETQYF
>TRBJ2-7|TRBV9|many|NA
TGTGCCAGCAGCCCAGATCCAGCCTCCTACGAGCAGTACTTC
CASSPDPASYEQYF
>TRBJ1-4|TRBV5-1|few|NA
TGCGCCAGCAGTCCGGGTTTGACAGCAACTAATGAAAAACTGTTTTTT
CASSPGLTATNEKLFF
>TRBJ2-1|TRBV20-1|NA|TRBD2
TGCAGTGCTAGCGGGGGGACTCCGGGAGGCAATGAGCAGTTCTTC
CSASGGTPGGNEQFF
>TRBJ2-3|TRBV5-8|NA|TRBD2
TGTGCCAGCAGCTTTCGGGGACTAGCGGGGGAGAATACGCAGTATTTT
CASSFRGLAGENTQYF
>TRBJ1-2|TRBV10-1|few|NA
TGCGCCAGCAGTGAGTCGCGAGACTATGGCTACACCTTC
CASSESRDYGYTF
>TRBJ2-5|TRBV5-6|NA|TRBD2
TGTGCCAGCAGCTCCCAGACTAGCGGGAGCCCCGAGACCCAGTACTTC
CASSSQTSGSPETQYF
>TRBJ2-1|TRBV2|few|TRBD1
TGTGCCAGCAGTGTATCTTCTACAGGGGACATGCAGTTCTTC
CASSVSSTGDMQFF
>TRBJ2-5|TRBV24-1|NA|TRBD2
TGTGCCACCAGTGAAGGGACTAGCGCCATCCAAGAGACCCAGTACTTC
CATSEGTSAIQETQYF
>TRBJ2-7|TRBV20-1|NA|TRBD2
TGCAGTGCTTTGGAGCGGGAGACCGAGCAGTACTTC
CSALERETEQYF
>TRBJ2-5|TRBV6-6|many|NA
TGTGCCAGCAGTTACTCATCTCAAGAGACCCAGTACTTC
CASSYSSQETQYF
>TRBJ2-1|TRBV24-1|few|NA
TGTGCCACCAGTGATTTGTCTAGATTCAATGAGCAGTTCTTC
CATSDLSRFNEQFF
>TRBJ2-1|TRBV5-6|many|NA
TGTGCCAGCAGCCCGGGGAATTACAATGAGCAGTTCTTC
CASSPGNYNEQFF
>TRBJ2-7|TRBV12-3/TRBV12-4|medium-sized|NA
TGTGCCAGCAGCTTGGCCGGGAGCTACGAGCAGTACTTC
CASSLAGSYEQYF
>TRBJ2-7|TRBV28|few|NA
TGTGCCAGCAGTTTGATAGCGCACTCCTACGAGCAGTACTTC
CASSLIAHSYEQYF
>TRBJ2-3|TRBV5-4|NA|NA
TGTGCCAGCAGCTTGCCCACTATGGGGGCAGATACGCAGTATTTT
CASSLPTMGADTQYF
>TRBJ2-7|TRBV7-2|NA|NA
TGTGCCAGCAGTCGGTTTTTATCGGGAGCCCTATACGAGCAGTACTTC
CASSRFLSGALYEQYF
>TRBJ2-3|TRBV7-2|NA|NA
TGTGCCAGCAGCCTAACCAGGGACTTCTATACGCAGTATTTT
CASSLTRDFYTQYF
>TRBJ2-7|TRBV5-4|NA|NA
TGTGCCAGCAGCTTGGGGCGGGACCCCGGGCGGGAGCAGTACTTC
CASSLGRDPGREQYF
>TRBJ1-1|TRBV18|many|NA
TGTGCCAGCTCACTTACAGGAGGGAACACTGAAGCTTTCTTT
CASSLTGGNTEAFF